The clone carrying this T cell receptor beta chain was counted only a few times. Through a sample-barcoded 5' primer and a J-beta primer mix, a second PCR was run for roughly 6 to 12 cycles. TCRdb independently ran MiXCR on the 5' RACE reads; one entry per CDR3 protein. Among hundreds of thousands of distinct CDR3 sequences, 45% to 60% were seen once, and the ten largest hold approximately 13%. This specimen comes from a study of blood T cells in healthy people across ages. V shed 2 bases and J shed 5 bases, with 15 bases lying between them. CDR1 is KGHSH and CDR2 is LQKENI in the germline V gene. The CDR3 is made up of 15 amino acids.

This sequence was found in a woman of 80 years or more in good health. Sequencing input: blood. The chain is built from TRBV18 and TRBJ1-2; D not resolved. The CDR3 coding sequence is TGTGCCAGCTCACCAGGAGCGGGCCTTTGGTATGGCTACACCTTC. Translated, it gives CASSPGAGLWYGYTF.